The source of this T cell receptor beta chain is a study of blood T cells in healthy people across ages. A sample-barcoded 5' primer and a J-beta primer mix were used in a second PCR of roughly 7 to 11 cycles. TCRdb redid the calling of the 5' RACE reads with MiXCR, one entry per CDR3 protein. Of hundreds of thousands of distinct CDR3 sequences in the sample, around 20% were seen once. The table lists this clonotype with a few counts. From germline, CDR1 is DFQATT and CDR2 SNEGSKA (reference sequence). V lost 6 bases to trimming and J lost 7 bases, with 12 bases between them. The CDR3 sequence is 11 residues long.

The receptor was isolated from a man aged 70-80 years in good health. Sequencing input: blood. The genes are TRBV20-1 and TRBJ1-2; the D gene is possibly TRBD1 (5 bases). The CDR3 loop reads CSATLDSGYTF. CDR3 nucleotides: TGCAGTGCGACCCTAGACAGTGGCTACACCTTC.